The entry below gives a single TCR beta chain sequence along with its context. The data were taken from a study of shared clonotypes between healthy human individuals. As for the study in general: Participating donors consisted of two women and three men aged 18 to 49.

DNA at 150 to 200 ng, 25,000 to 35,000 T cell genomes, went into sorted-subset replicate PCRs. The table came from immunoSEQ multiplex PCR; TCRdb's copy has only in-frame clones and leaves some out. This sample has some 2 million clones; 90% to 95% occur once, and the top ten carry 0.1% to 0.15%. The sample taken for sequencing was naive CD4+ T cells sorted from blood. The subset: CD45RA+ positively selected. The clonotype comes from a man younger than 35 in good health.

Written as DNA, the CDR3 is TGTGCCAGCAGCTTAGGCGTAAGCTCTGGGGCCAACGTCCTGACTTTC. This encodes CASSLGVSSGANVLTF. J is TRBJ2-6 and V is TRBV7-9; D not resolved. The CDR3 loop spans 16 amino acids. Germline CDR1 SEHNR, CDR2 FQNEAQ (reference sequence). V lost 1 base, J lost 0 bases, and 7 bases lay in between.